The 32 T cell receptor beta chains below all came from one sample that was sequenced in a study of cytomegalovirus exposure and HLA in healthy donors. The study ran its PCR with 60 Vbeta and 13 Jbeta primers. TCRdb's table, derived via immunoSEQ multiplex PCR, lists solely in-frame clones and lacks some. The top ten hold 2% to 2.5% of the sample, which has about 120,000 clones, over 60% seen once. What was sequenced was PBMCs. These receptors all stem from a man younger than 35 in good health and CMV-seronegative.

The J gene is TRBJ2-5, the V gene TRBV4-2, with TRBD2 matching 13 bases. V gave up 3 bases and J gave up 5 bases; unmatched junction bases: 3. CDR1 is LGHNA, CDR2 YNFKEQ, per germline. This CDR3 region has 15 residues. The CDR3 reads CASSQELAGGETQYF. DNA of the CDR3: TGTGCCAGCAGCCAGGAACTAGCGGGAGGGGAGACCCAGTACTTC.

This clone is a singleton in its sample. The chain combines TRBV30 with TRBJ1-5; no firm D call. The CDR3 has 14 amino acids. Germline lookup yields CDR1 GTSNPN and CDR2 SVGIG (reference sequence). The V end was cut by 0 bases, the J end by 6 bases, with 12 bases between. The CDR3 here is CAWSVGGSGQPQHF. DNA of the CDR3: TGTGCCTGGAGTGTCGGCGGCTCGGGTCAGCCCCAGCATTTT.

The rearrangement joins TRBV5-1 to TRBJ2-3, with 10 bases that match TRBD2. In germline, CDR1 is SGHRS, CDR2 YFSETQ. This CDR3 contains 16 residues. V gave up 2 bases and J gave up 6 bases; unmatched junction bases: 9. The CDR3 sequence: CASSLSSGSRGDTQYF. For the CDR3, the DNA is TGCGCCAGCAGCTTATCTAGCGGGAGTCGAGGGGATACGCAGTATTTT.

This CDR3 is CASSLDTSGSYNEQFF. As DNA, the CDR3 is TGTGCCAGCAGCTTAGACACTAGCGGGAGCTACAATGAGCAGTTCTTC. The V call is TRBV7-3, the J call TRBJ2-1, with TRBD2 matching over 11 bases. The CDR3 totals 16 residues. J was trimmed by 3 bases and V by 2 bases; bases with no gene match: 3. In germline, CDR1 is SGHTA, CDR2 FQGTGA.

The chain couples TRBV9 to TRBJ2-2; D unclear. There are 15 residues in the CDR3. The V end was cut by 0 bases, the J end by 2 bases, with 8 bases between. CDR1 and CDR2 (germline): SGDLS, YYNGEE. CDR3 sequence reads: CASSVATVNTGELFF. As DNA, the CDR3 is TGTGCCAGCAGCGTAGCAACAGTCAACACCGGGGAGCTGTTTTTT.

This clone was seen only once. The gene calls are TRBV25-1 and TRBJ1-6, with D tentatively TRBD1 (6 bases). Germline V gene lookup returns CDR1 MGHDK and CDR2 SYGVNS. This CDR3 contains 15 residues. V was pared by 5 bases and J by 10 bases, with 18 bases between. The CDR3 region is CASSPPPGQHSPLHF. CDR3 sequence (DNA): TGTGCCAGCAGTCCCCCGCCCGGACAGCACTCACCCCTCCACTTT.

The chain uses TRBV19 and TRBJ2-1, with D uncertain. This CDR3 has 12 residues. V dropped 8 bases and J dropped 4 bases, with 9 bases sitting between them. Germline CDR1 is LNHDA and CDR2 is SQIVND (reference sequence). The CDR3 DNA reads as TGTGCCAGTTATGGCAGGTACAATGAGCAGTTCTTC. Its translation: CASYGRYNEQFF.

This clone is a singleton in its sample. CDR3 residues: CASSDRTGGHEELFF. In DNA, the CDR3 is TGTGCCAGCAGTGACAGGACAGGGGGACATGAGGAGCTGTTTTTT. The chain uses TRBV6-4 and TRBJ2-2; 10 bases are shared with TRBD1. The CDR3 covers 15 residues. Germline trimming cut 2 bases from V and 10 bases from J; bases unmatched to any gene: 7. CDR1 MRHNA and CDR2 SNTAGT come from the germline V gene.

V usage is TRBV28 and J usage is TRBJ2-7; 10 nucleotides align to TRBD1. The germline CDR1 and CDR2 sequences are MDHEN and SYDVKM. CDR3 size: 15 residues. Unmatched junction bases numbered 9, after V lost 5 bases and J lost 5 bases. Here the CDR3 reads CASSKPGQGFHEQYF. DNA of the CDR3: TGTGCCAGCAGTAAACCGGGACAGGGGTTCCACGAGCAGTACTTC.

The V and J genes are TRBV2 and TRBJ2-7, with 10 bases lining up with TRBD1. V was pared by 8 bases and J by 5 bases, with 6 bases of the junction left unmatched. Germline CDR1 and CDR2: SNHLY and FYNNEI. The CDR3 runs to 13 residues. CDR3 protein: CASRGQGTNEQYV. The DNA for the CDR3 is TGTGCCAGCCGGGGACAGGGGACAAACGAGCAGTACGTC.

This rearrangement joins TRBV4-2 to TRBJ2-1, with TRBD2 matching 8 bases. The V segment lost 1 base and the J segment 12 bases; nucleotides outside the gene matches: 5. The germline V gene has CDR1 LGHNA and CDR2 YNFKEQ. The CDR3 runs to 13 residues. In nucleotides, the CDR3 is TGTGCCAGCAGCCAAGGAACGGGAGGGATGCAGTTCTTC. Its protein is CASSQGTGGMQFF.

The chain's CDR3 is CASSEGGIDTQYF. The CDR3 region has the DNA TGTGCCAGCAGTGAGGGGGGGATAGATACGCAGTATTTT. The rearrangement joins TRBV6-4 to TRBJ2-3; 7 bases fit TRBD2. This CDR3 is built from 13 residues. J was trimmed by 5 bases and V by 3 bases; bases with no gene match: 2. Germline-derived CDR1 and CDR2 are MRHNA and SNTAGT.

This chain joins TRBV4-2 and TRBJ2-7, with 7 bases matching TRBD1. Germline V lookup: CDR1 LGHNA, CDR2 YNFKEQ. J was trimmed by 11 bases and V by 5 bases; bases with no gene match: 18. The CDR3 has 15 amino acids. CDR3 nucleotide sequence: TGTGCCAGCAGCGCTCAGGGGGACCCTTTACGCAAGGAGTACTTC. Translation gives CASSAQGDPLRKEYF.

The rearrangement joins TRBV7-6 to TRBJ1-4; TRBD1 matches at 7 bases. The V gene's germline CDR1 is SGHVS and CDR2 FNYEAQ. This CDR3 is built from 16 residues. V lost 0 bases to trimming and J lost 4 bases; unmatched junction nucleotides: 5. The CDR3 protein is CASSLAGTAVNEKLFF. Here the CDR3 DNA reads TGTGCCAGCAGCTTAGCCGGGACAGCTGTTAATGAAAAACTGTTTTTT.

The chain combines TRBV11-2 with TRBJ2-5; 10 bases are a match to TRBD1. V lost 4 bases to trimming and J lost 5 bases; unmatched junction nucleotides: 4. Germline assignment: CDR1 SGHAT and CDR2 FQNNGV. The CDR3 length is 14 residues. The CDR3 region is CASSSDRGLETQYF. CDR3 sequence (DNA): TGTGCCAGCAGCTCAGACAGGGGGCTGGAGACCCAGTACTTC.

This clone came up a few times. V usage is TRBV7-3 and J usage is TRBJ2-3; a possible D gene is TRBD2 (6 bases). Germline V gene data show CDR1 as SGHTA and CDR2 as FQGTGA. The length of the CDR3 is 17 residues. V was trimmed by 0 bases and J by 2 bases, leaving 15 bases between them. In DNA form, the CDR3 reads TGTGCCAGCAGCTTAACTCCGTCGCGGGACCCCACAGATACGCAGTATTTT. Amino acid sequence: CASSLTPSRDPTDTQYF.

Only a few counts were recorded for this clone. This chain joins TRBV6-1 and TRBJ2-1, with TRBD1 matching 10 bases. Trimming cost V 6 bases and J 5 bases; bases outside gene matches: 7. From germline, CDR1 is MNHNS and CDR2 SASEGT. This CDR3 is 15 amino acids long. CDR3 sequence: CASRRPGQGNNEQFF. The CDR3 DNA reads TGTGCCAGCAGACGCCCGGGACAGGGGAACAATGAGCAGTTCTTC.

V gene TRBV4-1 combines with J gene TRBJ2-2; the match to TRBD2 covers 9 bases. V lost 1 base, J lost 8 bases, and 2 bases stayed unmatched. This CDR3 region has 14 residues. Germline lookup yields CDR1 MGHRA and CDR2 YSYEKL. As DNA, the CDR3 is TGCGCCAGCAGCCAAGGACTAGCGGAAGGGGAGCTGTTTTTT. Its translation: CASSQGLAEGELFF.

The rearrangement uses TRBV4-3 and TRBJ2-7, with D tentatively TRBD1 (6 bases). Germline V gene data show CDR1 as LGHNA and CDR2 as YSLEER. This CDR3 contains 16 residues. The germline V and J ends were trimmed by 0 bases and 2 bases, with 14 bases remaining between them. This CDR3 reads CASSQEEDSVTYEQYF. CDR3 sequence (DNA): TGCGCCAGCAGCCAAGAAGAGGACAGTGTTACCTACGAGCAGTACTTC.

This rearrangement joins TRBV7-9 to TRBJ2-7; 8 bases fit TRBD2. CDR3 length: 14 amino acids. Trimming at V came to 3 bases and at J to 5 bases, leaving 6 bases not matched to a gene. Germline assignment: CDR1 SEHNR and CDR2 FQNEAQ (reference sequence). The CDR3 coding sequence is TGTGCCAGCAGCTTTACTGGGACTAGTGACGAGCAGTACTTC. Translating gives CASSFTGTSDEQYF.

The chain couples TRBV11-3 to TRBJ2-1; D ambiguous. This CDR3 has 15 residues. V lost 5 bases, J lost 0 bases, and 11 bases lay in between. The germline CDR1 and CDR2 sequences are SGHNT and YENEEA. In DNA form, the CDR3 reads TGTGCCAGCAGCCCTATGACGGGCTCCTACAATGAGCAGTTCTTC. It encodes CASSPMTGSYNEQFF.

In its sample, this clone was seen once. The rearrangement uses TRBV4-1 and TRBJ2-5; 9 positions agree with TRBD2. CDR1 is MGHRA, CDR2 YSYEKL, per germline. Trimming removed 0 bases from V and 5 bases from J; junction bases left unmatched: 10. The CDR3 runs to 17 residues. The CDR3 sequence: CASSQESAGGPMETQYF. The CDR3 DNA reads as TGCGCCAGCAGCCAAGAAAGCGCGGGAGGGCCCATGGAGACCCAGTACTTC.

V is TRBV13 and J is TRBJ2-7; 12 bases align to TRBD2. CDR3 size: 16 residues. From germline, CDR1 is PRHDT and CDR2 FYEKMQ (reference sequence). The V segment lost 5 bases and the J segment 7 bases; nucleotides outside the gene matches: 12. CDR3 loop: CASSARLAGALGEQYV. The CDR3 region has the DNA TGTGCCAGCAGCGCCCGACTAGCGGGAGCCCTCGGGGAGCAGTACGTC.

The rearrangement joins TRBV5-1 to TRBJ1-4, with D perhaps TRBD1 (5 bases). The CDR3 contains 14 residues. V was pared by 4 bases and J by 4 bases, with 11 bases between. In germline, CDR1 is SGHRS, CDR2 YFSETQ. CDR3 DNA sequence: TGCGCCAGCAGCGCCAGGGATATTAATGAAAAACTGTTTTTT. It codes for CASSARDINEKLFF.

The chain couples TRBV27 to TRBJ2-1, with 9 positions matching TRBD1. The CDR3 has 16 residues. Trimming at V came to 0 bases and at J to 13 bases, leaving 13 bases not matched to a gene. Germline assignment: CDR1 MNHEY and CDR2 SMNVEV (reference sequence). Written as DNA, the CDR3 is TGTGCCAGCAGTTTATCGGCTCAACAGGGGGCGGTTTTTCAGTTCTTC. Amino acid sequence: CASSLSAQQGAVFQFF.

Concerning this clone: One end of the junction does not line up with germline, which may come from a read error. The chain has TRBV6-5 and TRBJ1-5; the D is unclear. Germline V gene data show CDR1 as MNHEY and CDR2 as SVGAGI. This CDR3 contains 13 residues. DNA of the CDR3: TGTGCCAGCAGTGACTCCGGGAATCAGCCCCAGCATTTT. Translation: CASSDSGNQPQHF.

This rearrangement joins TRBV7-6 to TRBJ2-1, with 7 bases identical to TRBD2. With 0 bases clipped from V and 6 bases from J, the junction kept 2 bases outside the gene matches. Per germline, CDR1 SGHVS and CDR2 FNYEAQ. The CDR3 spans 14 residues. The CDR3 DNA is TGTGCCAGCAGCTTAGCAGCGGGAAGCAATGAGCAGTTCTTC. Protein product: CASSLAAGSNEQFF.

This sequence joins TRBV4-1 and TRBJ2-6; 8 nucleotides match TRBD1. J lost 3 bases, V lost 4 bases, and 11 bases had no gene match. In germline, CDR1 is MGHRA, CDR2 YSYEKL. This CDR3 is 18 amino acids long. The DNA of the CDR3 is TGCGCCAGCAGCCGGGACCTTACAGGGGGGTTTGGGGCCAACGTCCTGACTTTC. It specifies CASSRDLTGGFGANVLTF.

The chain links TRBV19 to TRBJ2-5; 9 bases match TRBD1. CDR3 length: 15 residues. CDR1 is LNHDA and CDR2 is SQIVND in the germline V gene (reference sequence). With V trimmed by 3 bases and J by 5 bases, 7 bases remained unmatched. Written as DNA, the CDR3 is TGTGCCAGTAGTATGAGGGACAGGGTTATCGAGACCCAGTACTTC. Its translation is CASSMRDRVIETQYF.

This clone was recorded a few times. The junction differs from germline at one of its ends, possibly a read error. J is TRBJ2-2 and V is TRBV7-7; tentatively, D is TRBD2 (5 bases). The germline CDR1 and CDR2 sequences are SSHAT and FNYEAQ (reference sequence). The CDR3 extends over 15 amino acids. CDR3 sequence: CASSSGRGNTGELFF. CDR3 DNA: TGTGCTAGCAGCTCCGGACGGGGGAACACCGGGGAGCTGTTTTTT.

On this clone itself: A read error may produce the germline difference seen at one junction end. The CDR3 nucleotides read TGTGCCAGTAGGATAGTAAACAGGCTAGAGACCCAGTACTTC. It specifies CASRIVNRLETQYF. The chain recombines TRBV19 with TRBJ2-5, with D tentatively TRBD1 (5 bases). Germline V gene sequence: CDR1 LNHDA, CDR2 SQIVND (reference sequence). The length of the CDR3 is 14 residues.

The V and J genes are TRBV7-9 and TRBJ2-3, with 8 nucleotides matching TRBD1. This CDR3 contains 14 residues. V lost 5 bases, J lost 6 bases, and 7 bases stayed unmatched. Germline V gives CDR1 SEHNR, CDR2 FQNEAQ (reference sequence). This chain's CDR3 is CASSDRTGSDTQYF. The DNA for the CDR3 is TGTGCCAGCAGCGACAGGACAGGGTCGGATACGCAGTATTTT. Complete variable domain (other parts from reference TRBV7-9 and TRBJ2-3): DTGVSQNPRHKITKRGQNVTFRCDPISEHNRLYWYRQTLGQGPEFLTYFQNEAQLEKSRLLSDRFSAERPKGSFSTLEIQRTEQGDSAMYLCASSDRTGSDTQYFGPGTRLTVL.